These 8 T cell receptor beta chains originate from one sample sequenced in a study of cytomegalovirus exposure and HLA in healthy donors. The primer mix had 60 Vbeta and 13 Jbeta primers. TCRdb keeps only in-frame clones here, not all; method: immunoSEQ multiplex PCR. Among roughly 200,000 clones listed, around four fifths were seen once. What was sequenced was PBMCs. The receptors derive from a woman between 40 and 50 years old in good health and CMV-seronegative.

This clone was observed a few times. This chain links TRBV6-5 with TRBJ1-1; D is uncertain. The CDR3 is 12 residues long. The ends were cut back, 5 bases at V and 5 bases at J, with 9 bases in the middle. Looked up from germline, CDR1 is MNHEY and CDR2 is SVGAGI. CDR3 sequence (DNA): TGTGCCAGCAGTCGCCCGGGGACTGAAGCTTTCTTT. Its protein product is CASSRPGTEAFF.

V gene TRBV30 combines with J gene TRBJ1-1; D not certain. The germline V and J ends were trimmed by 2 bases and 2 bases, with 9 bases remaining between them. CDR1 GTSNPN and CDR2 SVGIG come from the germline V gene (reference sequence). This CDR3 comprises 13 residues. The CDR3 DNA follows: TGTGCCTGGAGTAGTGGCGGAAACACTGAAGCTTTCTTT. The encoded protein is CAWSSGGNTEAFF.

This rearrangement joins TRBV11-2 to TRBJ2-5; the match to TRBD2 covers 8 bases. The germline V gene has CDR1 SGHAT and CDR2 FQNNGV. The V gene end was trimmed by 8 bases and the J gene end by 5 bases; junction bases not matched to a gene: 7. The CDR3 spans 13 residues. The CDR3: CASAGGGWETQYF. CDR3 DNA: TGTGCCAGCGCCGGGGGGGGATGGGAGACCCAGTACTTC.

This clone was seen just once. The V gene is TRBV2, the J gene TRBJ2-2; D is ambiguous. The CDR3 is 14 amino acids. Germline values: CDR1 SNHLY, CDR2 FYNNEI. V lost 6 bases to trimming and J lost 2 bases, with 10 bases between them. CDR3 DNA sequence: TGTGCCAGCAGGGCAGAGGTCAACACCGGGGAGCTGTTTTTT. This codes for CASRAEVNTGELFF. The full variable domain, completed using reference TRBV2 and TRBJ2-2, is EPEVTQTPSHQVTQMGQEVILRCVPISNHLYFYWYRQILGQKVEFLVSFYNNEISEKSEIFDDQFSVERPDGSNFTLKIRSTKLEDSAMYFCASRAEVNTGELFFGEGSRLTVL.

J is TRBJ1-1 and V is TRBV7-9; TRBD1 is a possible D gene (6 bases). The CDR3 spans 13 residues. Germline CDR1 and CDR2: SEHNR and FQNEAQ (reference sequence). The V and J ends lost 7 bases and 3 bases respectively, with 12 bases between them. CDR3 DNA: TGTGCCAGCACCGTAAACAGGGACACTGAAGCTTTCTTT. Translated: CASTVNRDTEAFF.

This clone has only one observation. V usage is TRBV27 and J usage is TRBJ2-1; D gene ambiguous. CDR3 size: 13 residues. Germline loops: CDR1 MNHEY, CDR2 SMNVEV (reference sequence). V dropped 4 bases and J dropped 5 bases, with 9 bases sitting between them. CDR3: CASSYRVHNEQFF. The CDR3 DNA sequence: TGTGCCAGCAGTTACCGGGTTCACAATGAGCAGTTCTTC.

This chain joins TRBV7-3 and TRBJ1-5, with TRBD1 matching over 7 bases. CDR3 length equals 16 residues. The V gene's germline CDR1 is SGHTA and CDR2 FQGTGA. The junction had 13 bases not matched to a gene; V was cut back by 5 bases and J by 6 bases. This CDR3 reads CASSRRTGRSSQPQHF. The CDR3 DNA is TGTGCCAGCAGCCGCCGGACAGGCAGATCTAGTCAGCCCCAGCATTTT.

J is TRBJ1-1 and V is TRBV5-4; 8 bases fit TRBD1. Per germline, CDR1 SGHNT and CDR2 YYREEE (reference sequence). Trimming cost V 4 bases and J 4 bases; bases outside gene matches: 9. The CDR3 totals 15 residues. In nucleotides, the CDR3 is TGTGCCAGCAGCCCCAGGACAGGGAGCTTCACTGAAGCTTTCTTT. Translation gives CASSPRTGSFTEAFF. The complete variable domain, with remaining parts taken from reference TRBV5-4 and TRBJ1-1, reads ETGVTQSPTHLIKTRGQQVTLRCSSQSGHNTVSWYQQALGQGPQFIFQYYREEENGRGNFPPRFSGLQFPNYSSELNVNALELDDSALYLCASSPRTGSFTEAFFGQGTRLTVV.